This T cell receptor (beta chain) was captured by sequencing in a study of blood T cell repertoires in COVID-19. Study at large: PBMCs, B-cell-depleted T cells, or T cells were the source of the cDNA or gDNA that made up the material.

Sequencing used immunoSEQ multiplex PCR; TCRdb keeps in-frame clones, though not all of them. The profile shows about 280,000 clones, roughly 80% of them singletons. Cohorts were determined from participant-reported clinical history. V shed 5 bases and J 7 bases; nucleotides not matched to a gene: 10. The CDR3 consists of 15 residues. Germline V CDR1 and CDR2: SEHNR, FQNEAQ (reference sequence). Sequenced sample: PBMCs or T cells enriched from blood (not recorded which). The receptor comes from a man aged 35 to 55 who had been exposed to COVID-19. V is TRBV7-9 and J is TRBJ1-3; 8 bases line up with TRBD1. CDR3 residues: CASSPDRVFGNTIYF. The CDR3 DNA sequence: TGTGCCAGCAGCCCGGACAGGGTTTTCGGGAACACCATATATTTT. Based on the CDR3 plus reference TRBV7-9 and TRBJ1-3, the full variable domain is DTGVSQNPRHKITKRGQNVTFRCDPISEHNRLYWYRQTLGQGPEFLTYFQNEAQLEKSRLLSDRFSAERPKGSFSTLEIQRTEQGDSAMYLCASSPDRVFGNTIYFGEGSWLTVV.